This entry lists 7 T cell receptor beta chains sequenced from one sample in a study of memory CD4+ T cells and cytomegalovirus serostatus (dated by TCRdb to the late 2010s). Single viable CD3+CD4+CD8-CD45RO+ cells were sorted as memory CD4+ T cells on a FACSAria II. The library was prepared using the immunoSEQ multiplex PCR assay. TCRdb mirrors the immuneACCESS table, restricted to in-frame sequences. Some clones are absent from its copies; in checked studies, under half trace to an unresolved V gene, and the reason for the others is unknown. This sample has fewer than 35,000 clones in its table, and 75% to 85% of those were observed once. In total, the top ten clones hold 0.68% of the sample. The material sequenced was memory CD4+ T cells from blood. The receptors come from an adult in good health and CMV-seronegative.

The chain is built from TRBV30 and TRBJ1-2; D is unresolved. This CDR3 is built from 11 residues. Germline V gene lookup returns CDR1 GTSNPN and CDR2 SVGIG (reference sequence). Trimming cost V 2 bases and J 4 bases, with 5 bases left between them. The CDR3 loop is CAWSTVYGYTF. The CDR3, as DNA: TGTGCCTGGAGTACAGTCTATGGCTACACCTTC.

The CDR3 loop is CAITRDRGSYEQYF. Here the CDR3 DNA reads TGTGCCATCACCCGGGACAGGGGTTCCTACGAGCAGTACTTC. V is TRBV10-3 and J is TRBJ2-7; 10 nucleotides agree with TRBD1. CDR1 is ENHRY and CDR2 is SYGVKD in the germline V gene. The CDR3 spans 14 residues. V trimming: 7 bases; J trimming: 1 base; junction bases outside the gene matches: 4.

CDR3 nucleotide sequence: TGTGCCTGGATAGGCGACACCGGGGAGCTGTTTTTT. Amino acids: CAWIGDTGELFF. This rearrangement joins TRBV30 to TRBJ2-2; D remains unclear. Trimming took 4 bases from V and 3 from J, leaving 6 bases between them. CDR1 is GTSNPN, CDR2 SVGIG, per germline (reference sequence). This CDR3 comprises 12 residues.

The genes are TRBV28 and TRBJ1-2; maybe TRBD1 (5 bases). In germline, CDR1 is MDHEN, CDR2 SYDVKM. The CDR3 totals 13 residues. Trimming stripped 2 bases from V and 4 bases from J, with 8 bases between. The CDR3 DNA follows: TGTGCCAGCAGTTTACAGGGCCCCTATGGCTACACCTTC. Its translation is CASSLQGPYGYTF.

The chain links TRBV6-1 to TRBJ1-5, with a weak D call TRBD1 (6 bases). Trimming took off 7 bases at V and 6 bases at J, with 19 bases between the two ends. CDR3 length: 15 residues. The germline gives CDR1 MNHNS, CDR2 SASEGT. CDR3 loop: CASTSWRGGAQPQHF. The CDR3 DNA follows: TGTGCCAGCACCTCCTGGAGGGGGGGGGCTCAGCCCCAGCATTTT.

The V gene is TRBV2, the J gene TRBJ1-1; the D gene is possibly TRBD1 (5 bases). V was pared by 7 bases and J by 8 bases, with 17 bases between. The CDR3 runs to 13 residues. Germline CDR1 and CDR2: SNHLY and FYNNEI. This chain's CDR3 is CASTQSRGTEAFF. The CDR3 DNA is TGTGCCAGCACCCAAAGTCGCGGGACCGAAGCTTTCTTT.

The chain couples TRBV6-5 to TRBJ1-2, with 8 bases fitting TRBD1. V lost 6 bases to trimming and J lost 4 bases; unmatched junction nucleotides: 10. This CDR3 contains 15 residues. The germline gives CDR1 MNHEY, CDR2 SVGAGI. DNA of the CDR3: TGTGCCAGCAGCCCACAGGGACAGGCCCGCTATGGCTACACCTTC. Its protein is CASSPQGQARYGYTF.